The T cell receptor (beta chain) under discussion was sequenced for a study of cytomegalovirus exposure and HLA in healthy donors (dated by TCRdb to 2016 to 2017). Regarding the study in general: The roughly 670 repertoires of the first cohort and the roughly 120 validation repertoires were produced on the same platform, according to a later analysis. The study aimed to test whether cataloging public T cell receptors could reveal signatures of past pathogen exposure. Along with the 666-subject first cohort, a separate validation cohort of about 110 different subjects was used. High-throughput TCR immunosequencing, statistical association of individual TCRs with disease status, and machine learning were combined to predict cytomegalovirus infection status.

The study at large found these results: Cytomegalovirus status was reported to be diagnosed by the classifier with high specificity and sensitivity in both the original and validation cohorts. A total of roughly 160 TCR beta chains were listed by the study as associated with cytomegalovirus. Most TCR sequences were observed very rarely across donors, whereas some public TCRs were present in many individuals. Three of the identified cytomegalovirus-associated TCR beta chains were confirmed in vitro to be specific for cytomegalovirus antigens. The authors suggested that the approach could potentially be generalized to other disease states and immunological phenotypes. Of the cluster scores, 85% to 95% were above 0 in a later analysis, which found that TCRs clustered in the first cohort also tended to co-occur in the approximately 110 validation repertoires. The validation cohort had no HLA typing available for a later analysis, so co-occurrence within that cohort was assessed over all 110 or so repertoires.

The donors were included in the validation cohort of 120 subjects, a group kept apart from the approximately 650-subject first cohort. The method behind the library was the immunoSEQ multiplex PCR assay. Turning to the authors' computational methods: To diagnose cytomegalovirus status from the catalog of TCR beta chain sequences, a statistical classification framework was built. The table comes from immuneACCESS by way of TCRdb, which keeps in-frame sequences with V and J called. Part of the clones is missing from these tables; in studies checked, under half for an unresolved V gene and the rest for unknown reasons. For V, J and clone size, that table is used; D and trimming come from the DNA. Here the sample has over 250,000 clones; around 86% occur a single time. Jointly, the top ten make up roughly 1% of the sample. Measured from the cysteine to the phenylalanine, the CDR3 is 14 residues long. The DNA shown is the 42-base CDR3, in frame from base 1. The CDR1 and CDR2 encoded by the germline V gene are MNHEY and SVGAGI. V is shortened by 2 bases, J by 1 base, and the region joining them spans 8 bases.

Turning to this clone: The antigen it binds to is not known. Base qualities are not at hand, and no much larger clone is one base apart.

The receptor's source is a woman under 30 in good health and CMV-seronegative. The material sequenced was PBMCs. The chain couples TRBV6-5 to TRBJ1-2; matching of 6 bases hints at TRBD1 as the D gene. The CDR3 has the sequence CASSYKDSNYGYTF. The DNA sequence follows: TGTGCCAGCAGTTACAAGGACAGTAACTATGGCTACACCTTC.